A selection of T cell receptor beta chains follows, all from one sample in a study of blood T cell repertoires in COVID-19. Only in-frame clones appear in the TCRdb table, and some are missing; sequencing was by immunoSEQ multiplex PCR. The sample holds 150,000 to 200,000 clones; 75% to 90% are singletons and the top ten take over 6%. Sequencing was carried out using peripheral blood. The receptors come from an older woman with COVID-19, enrolled during active disease. Both conserved end residues are part of each CDR3. The order of the fields is D gene, V gene, J gene, clone size, CDR3 DNA, CDR3 protein. A D gene is named only where the DNA matches it firmly. Some rows have no size entry. The others give once, few or many, or a class for an expanded clone.

>TRBD1|TRBV30|TRBJ1-2|.
TGTGCCTGGACCGGACAGGGGACTCATGGCTACACCTTC
CAWTGQGTHGYTF
>.|TRBV6-5|TRBJ1-6|.
TGTGCCAGCAGGGACAGCTCCTATAATTCACCCCTCCACTTT
CASRDSSYNSPLHF
>.|TRBV7-2|TRBJ2-5|few
TGTGCCAGCAGCTTACTTCGGGAGACCCAGTACTTC
CASSLLRETQYF
>TRBD1|TRBV6-1|TRBJ1-1|.
TGTGCCAGCAGTGAAACGGACAGGGGAGTATTTTTTGGAACTGAAGCTTTCTTT
CASSETDRGVFFGTEAFF
>TRBD1|TRBV18|TRBJ1-6|.
TGTGCCAGCCGACCTACCGGGACAGATAATTCACCCCTCCACTTT
CASRPTGTDNSPLHF
>.|TRBV30|TRBJ1-2|.
TGTGCCTGGAGTGTACGAGGCCTAACCCAGAGCTACTATGGCTACACCTTC
CAWSVRGLTQSYYGYTF
>.|TRBV30|TRBJ2-3|.
TGTGCCTGGAGTCCAGGTAGCACAGATACGCAGTATTTT
CAWSPGSTDTQYF
>TRBD2|TRBV5-4|TRBJ2-7|.
TGTGCCAGCAGCTTACCTAGCGGGAGCTCCTACGAGCAGTACTTC
CASSLPSGSSYEQYF
>.|TRBV27|TRBJ2-5|.
TGTGCCAGCAGTTCTCGAATGACTAGACGGCAGTCGGAGACCCAGTACTTC
CASSSRMTRRQSETQYF
>TRBD1|TRBV9|TRBJ1-6|.
TGTGCCAGCAGCCCAACTTTAGGACAGGGGTATTCACCCCTCCACTTT
CASSPTLGQGYSPLHF
>.|TRBV27|TRBJ1-6|few
TGTGCCAGCAGTACGAACAGGAATTCACCCCTCCACTTT
CASSTNRNSPLHF
>TRBD1|TRBV19|TRBJ1-3|once
TGTGCCAGTAGAACCCCGGGACAGAGCTCTGGAAACACCATATATTTT
CASRTPGQSSGNTIYF
>.|TRBV4-3|TRBJ1-5|few
TGCGCCAGCAGCCAAGAGGCTCACCCTAGCACCATTCAGCCCCAGCATTTT
CASSQEAHPSTIQPQHF
>.|TRBV27|TRBJ1-1|.
TGTGCCAGCAGTTCTTACGGGGGCACTGAAGCTTTCTTT
CASSSYGGTEAFF
>TRBD1|TRBV7-2|TRBJ2-7|.
TGTGCCAGCAGCTTAGACAGGGGGTTTTACGAGCAGTACTTC
CASSLDRGFYEQYF
>TRBD1|TRBV27|TRBJ1-5|.
TGTGCCAGCAGCTTGGGACAGGGGAATCAGCCCCAGCATTTT
CASSLGQGNQPQHF
>TRBD2|TRBV7-8|TRBJ2-3|.
TGTGCCAGCAGCTTAAAAGCGGCTAGCGGGAGGGCGGCAGATACGCAGTATTTT
CASSLKAASGRAADTQYF
>.|TRBV27|TRBJ1-6|.
TGTGCCAGCAGTTTAAACAGGTCTGGGTCCCCCCTCCACTTT
CASSLNRSGSPLHF
>TRBD1|TRBV19|TRBJ1-5|.
TGTGCCAGTAGTAGCGACAGGGGATACGGTAGCAATCAGCCCCAGCATTTT
CASSSDRGYGSNQPQHF
>TRBD1|TRBV11-3|TRBJ1-3|.
TGTGCCAGCAGCCTGTCCGGGACAGGGACATCTGGAAACACCATATATTTT
CASSLSGTGTSGNTIYF
>TRBD1|TRBV19|TRBJ2-5|.
TGTGCCAGTAGTATATATTTCGGGACAGGGGTGGAAGAGACCCAGTACTTC
CASSIYFGTGVEETQYF
>.|TRBV5-4|TRBJ1-5|few
TGTGCCAGCAGTAGGGACATCAATCAGCCCCAGCATTTT
CASSRDINQPQHF
>.|TRBV5-1|TRBJ1-1|.
TGCGCCAGCAGCTTGGGCAGTTTCCTGAACACTGAAGCTTTCTTT
CASSLGSFLNTEAFF
>.|TRBV7-7|TRBJ2-1|.
TGTGCCAGCAGCTTAGTGACGGGACTTTCAAATGAGCAGTTCTTC
CASSLVTGLSNEQFF
>.|TRBV28|TRBJ2-7|.
TGTGCCACCACCCAAGCGGGCAGGACCTACGAGCAGTACTTC
CATTQAGRTYEQYF
>.|TRBV5-1|TRBJ1-1|.
TGCGCCAGCAGCTTCGCGGGACCGGGGAACACTGAAGCTTTCTTT
CASSFAGPGNTEAFF
>.|TRBV7-9|TRBJ2-2|.
TGTGCCAGCAGCTTAACAGTCACCGGGGAGCTGTTTTTT
CASSLTVTGELFF
>.|TRBV5-4|TRBJ1-6|.
TGTGCCAGCAGCTTCAGCTCCTATAATTCACCCCTCCACTTT
CASSFSSYNSPLHF
>TRBD1|TRBV5-4|TRBJ1-4|.
TGTGCCAGCAGCCAGGGGGGTTCAACTAATGAAAAACTGTTTTTT
CASSQGGSTNEKLFF
>TRBD1|TRBV29-1|TRBJ2-7|.
TGCAGCGGCCTGGGACAGGGGGCCGGAGAGCAGTACTTC
CSGLGQGAGEQYF
>TRBD2|TRBV19|TRBJ2-1|.
TGTGCCAGTAGTACTCAGCGGGAGAGGCGGTTCTTC
CASSTQRERRFF
>.|TRBV7-3|TRBJ1-3|few
TGTGCCAGCCCTCAGGCAGTAAACTCTGGAAACACCATATATTTT
CASPQAVNSGNTIYF
>TRBD2|TRBV10-3|TRBJ2-7|.
TGTGCCACCAGACTAGCGGGAGGGCACAGGCAGTACTTC
CATRLAGGHRQYF
>TRBD2|TRBV2|TRBJ2-1|.
TGTGCCAGCAGTGAAAGGCTGACTAGCTCTCTGTTCTTC
CASSERLTSSLFF
>.|TRBV10-3|TRBJ1-2|.
TGTGCCATCAGTGAGACCGGACAGAGACAGGCGTATGGCTACACCTTC
CAISETGQRQAYGYTF
>TRBD2|TRBV4-3|TRBJ2-1|.
TGCGCCAGCAGCCAAGATCCCGCCGGGACTAGCGGGACTATTTACAATGAGCAGTTCTTC
CASSQDPAGTSGTIYNEQFF
>TRBD2|TRBV28|TRBJ2-7|.
TGTGCCACAGCCCAGACTAGCGGGAGGGCCGATGAGCAGTACTTC
CATAQTSGRADEQYF
>TRBD2|TRBV6-2/TRBV6-3|TRBJ2-2|.
TGTGCCAGCAGTACCGGGACTAGGAACACCGGGGAGCTGTTTTTT
CASSTGTRNTGELFF
>.|TRBV19|TRBJ2-4|.
TGTGCCAGTAGTTTATGGACTGCCTCCCTAGCCAAAAACATTCAGTACTTC
CASSLWTASLAKNIQYF
>TRBD1|TRBV9|TRBJ2-7|.
TGTGCCAGCAGCCCCCCAACCGGGACAGCCTACGAGCAGTACTTC
CASSPPTGTAYEQYF
>TRBD1|TRBV28|TRBJ1-1|.
TGTGCCAGCAGTCGTACAGGGGGCGGATTGGGTGAAGCTTTCTTT
CASSRTGGGLGEAFF
>.|TRBV15|TRBJ1-2|.
TGTGCCACCAGCAGGGAGATTAAGACAGTTCCCGGCTACACCTTC
CATSREIKTVPGYTF
>.|TRBV7-2|TRBJ2-1|.
TGTGCCAGCAGCTTAGGCGTCGTCGGGAGCTCCTACAATGTGCAGTTCTTC
CASSLGVVGSSYNVQFF
>TRBD1|TRBV6-1|TRBJ2-1|.
TGTGCCAGCAGTCCGTTACAGGGGGACTACAATGAGCAGTTCTTC
CASSPLQGDYNEQFF
>TRBD1|TRBV19|TRBJ1-2|.
TGTGCCAGTACCCCGCAGGGGGCCTCTTACTATGGCTACACCTTC
CASTPQGASYYGYTF
>TRBD1|TRBV9|TRBJ1-2|.
TGTGCCAGCAGCGGCGGACAGGGAATCCTAATGGACTATGGCTACACCTTC
CASSGGQGILMDYGYTF
>.|TRBV11-1|TRBJ2-5|.
TGTGCCAGCAGCTTAATGCGGGCGCAAGAGACCCAGTACTTC
CASSLMRAQETQYF
>TRBD1|TRBV19|TRBJ1-2|.
TGTGCCAGTAGTACCCGGACAGGGGGCGGCTACACCTTC
CASSTRTGGGYTF
>.|TRBV7-2|TRBJ2-5|.
TGTGCCAGCAGCTTAGGTGGACAGAGCCAAGAGACCCAGTACTTC
CASSLGGQSQETQYF
>TRBD2|TRBV5-1|TRBJ2-5|.
TGCGCCAGCAGGGCTAGCGGGAACCAAGAGACCCAGTACTTC
CASRASGNQETQYF
>.|TRBV21-1|TRBJ2-7|.
TGTGCCAGCAGCAAAAGCCGCGCGGGAGTGTACGAGCAGTACTTC
CASSKSRAGVYEQYF
>TRBD2|TRBV7-2|TRBJ2-2|.
TGTGCCAGCAGCTTAAGACTAGCGGGGGACACCGGGGAGCTGTTTTTT
CASSLRLAGDTGELFF
>TRBD2|TRBV5-8|TRBJ2-3|.
TGTGCCAGCACCCTCATGGGTGCGGGAGGGATAGATACGCAGTATTTT
CASTLMGAGGIDTQYF
>.|TRBV18|TRBJ2-5|.
TGTGCCAGCTCACCGCCAGGGCGGCAAGAGACCCAGTACTTC
CASSPPGRQETQYF
>TRBD1|TRBV30|TRBJ1-2|.
TGTGCCTGGAGAGCGACAGGGGGCTATGGCTACACCTTC
CAWRATGGYGYTF